These 21 T cell receptor beta chains originate from one sample sequenced in a study of CD8 T cells in Susac syndrome. After extraction with the RNeasy kit, about 0.45 to 1 ug of the RNA was reverse transcribed using random hexamers. TCRdb analysed the immunoSEQ multiplex PCR reads with MiXCR anew, one entry per CDR3 protein. Found here are about 83,000 distinct CDR3 sequences, approximately 96% of them singletons; the top ten hold 0.4% to 0.45%. The sample consisted of CD8+ T cells from PBMCs. Receptor source: a human donor with Susac syndrome.

This clonotype showed up just once. The chain couples TRBV27 to TRBJ2-7; D gene ambiguous. V lost 6 bases and J 3 bases, leaving 15 bases between the germline ends. CDR3 length: 14 amino acids. Germline loops: CDR1 MNHEY, CDR2 SMNVEV (reference sequence). The DNA of the CDR3 is TGTGCCAGCAGCCCCTCTTCCGCCCGCTACGAGCAGTACTTC. Protein product: CASSPSSARYEQYF.

The chain combines TRBV25-1 with TRBJ2-7; 8 nucleotides agree with TRBD2. Germline values: CDR1 MGHDK, CDR2 SYGVNS. The CDR3 runs 14 residues. The junction had 9 bases not matched to a gene; V was cut back by 5 bases and J by 6 bases. CDR3 loop: CASSLTGTRSEQYF. For the CDR3, the DNA is TGTGCCAGCAGTCTGACCGGGACTAGAAGCGAGCAGTACTTC.

V and J are TRBV5-6 and TRBJ1-4; D not certain. V lost 2 bases and J 8 bases, leaving 13 bases between the germline ends. The CDR3 consists of 14 residues. The germline gives CDR1 SGHDT, CDR2 YYEEEE. The CDR3 sequence: CASSLKGRSEKLFF. The CDR3 bases are TGTGCCAGCAGCTTAAAGGGTCGTAGCGAAAAACTGTTTTTT.

This rearrangement joins TRBV20-1 to TRBJ1-2, with D possibly matching TRBD1 (6 bases). Trimming took off 3 bases at V and 0 bases at J, with 8 bases between the two ends. The length of the CDR3 is 13 residues. Germline V gene sequence: CDR1 DFQATT, CDR2 SNEGSKA (reference sequence). The CDR3: CSARGASNYGYTF. The CDR3 DNA reads TGCAGTGCTAGGGGGGCTTCTAACTATGGCTACACCTTC.

V is TRBV4-2 and J is TRBJ1-2; D is ambiguous. Germline CDR1 reads LGHNA; CDR2 reads YNFKEQ. V shed 3 bases and J shed 2 bases, with 13 bases lying between them. This CDR3 contains 15 residues. In DNA, the CDR3 is TGTGCCAGCAGCCATCTCGGGCAGACCAACTATGGCTACACCTTC. Translating it yields CASSHLGQTNYGYTF.

The table lists this clonotype with a count of one. The chain is built from TRBV10-3 and TRBJ2-2; 8 nucleotides align to TRBD1. V was clipped by 3 bases and J by 1 base; unmatched bases: 13. The germline V gene has CDR1 ENHRY and CDR2 SYGVKD. This CDR3 comprises 19 residues. CDR3 protein: CAISDRDRLTLRNTGELFF. CDR3 coding DNA: TGTGCCATCAGTGACCGGGACAGGTTAACATTGCGGAACACCGGGGAGCTGTTTTTT.

V and J are TRBV5-4 and TRBJ2-5; perhaps TRBD2 as D (6 bases). The CDR3 spans 13 residues. The V gene lost 0 bases and the J gene lost 5 bases, with 8 bases spanning the gap. From germline, CDR1 is SGHNT and CDR2 YYREEE (reference sequence). The CDR3 is CASSLAGRETQYF. The CDR3 DNA follows: TGTGCCAGCAGCTTGGCGGGGAGGGAGACCCAGTACTTC.

This rearrangement joins TRBV28 to TRBJ2-7, with TRBD1 matching over 7 bases. The CDR3 length is 17 residues. V lost 7 bases, J lost 2 bases, and 17 bases stayed unmatched. Germline V gives CDR1 MDHEN, CDR2 SYDVKM. The CDR3 sequence: CASIPPVDRNSPYEQYV. The CDR3 DNA reads as TGTGCCAGCATCCCGCCCGTGGACAGGAACTCGCCCTACGAGCAGTACGTC.

CDR3 region: CSVNTGGSYEQYF. The CDR3 nucleotides read TGCAGCGTGAACACAGGGGGCAGCTACGAGCAGTACTTC. The V gene is TRBV29-1, the J gene TRBJ2-7, with 9 bases lining up with TRBD1. Losses at the gene ends were 6 bases for V and 3 bases for J; bases not matched to a gene: 6. Germline CDR1 is SQVTM and CDR2 is ANQGSEA. The CDR3 totals 13 residues.

The rearrangement uses TRBV5-6 and TRBJ1-4, with 7 bases matching TRBD1. Germline CDR1 SGHDT, CDR2 YYEEEE. J gave up 6 bases and V 4 bases, and 6 bases lay outside the gene matches. The CDR3 is 14 residues long. CDR3 nucleotide sequence: TGTGCCAGCAGCCCGGGACAGTACGATGAAAAACTGTTTTTT. Translation gives CASSPGQYDEKLFF. The complete variable domain, with remaining parts taken from reference TRBV5-6 and TRBJ1-4, reads DAGVTQSPTHLIKTRGQQVTLRCSPKSGHDTVSWYQQALGQGPQFIFQYYEEEERQRGNFPDRFSGHQFPNYSSELNVNALLLGDSALYLCASSPGQYDEKLFFGSGTQLSVL.

The V and J genes are TRBV24-1 and TRBJ2-1, with D hard to call. Germline-derived CDR1 and CDR2 are KGHDR and SFDVKD. Between the trimmed V and J ends, which lost 0 bases and 5 bases, there was a span of 4 bases. The CDR3 length is 13 residues. This CDR3 reads CATSDLWHNEQFF. The CDR3 bases are TGTGCCACCAGTGATTTGTGGCACAATGAGCAGTTCTTC.

The chain employs TRBV5-6 and TRBJ2-5; no definite D call. Trimming left V 7 bases short and J 5 bases short, with 9 bases between. The length of the CDR3 is 11 residues. Germline CDR1 and CDR2: SGHDT and YYEEEE. CDR3 DNA: TGTGCCAGCGGTTCGTTCGAGACCCAGTACTTC. Translated, it gives CASGSFETQYF.

The chain joins TRBV6-2 or TRBV6-3 to TRBJ2-7, with D maybe TRBD2 (6 bases). Trimming took off 2 bases at V and 6 bases at J, with 8 bases between the two ends. The germline CDR1 and CDR2 sequences are MNHEY and SVGEGT. CDR3 length: 12 residues. The CDR3 spells CASSYQGGEQYV. CDR3 DNA sequence: TGTGCCAGCAGTTACCAGGGAGGCGAGCAGTACGTC.

The chain uses TRBV5-4 and TRBJ2-1; the match to TRBD2 covers 9 bases. The CDR3 is 15 residues long. Germline lookup yields CDR1 SGHNT and CDR2 YYREEE (reference sequence). V was clipped by 0 bases and J by 5 bases; unmatched bases: 3. The DNA for the CDR3 is TGTGCCAGCAGCTTGGTAGCGGGGGACAACAATGAGCAGTTCTTC. Translating it yields CASSLVAGDNNEQFF. The variable domain in full, with the rest retrieved from reference TRBV5-4 and TRBJ2-1, is ETGVTQSPTHLIKTRGQQVTLRCSSQSGHNTVSWYQQALGQGPQFIFQYYREEENGRGNFPPRFSGLQFPNYSSELNVNALELDDSALYLCASSLVAGDNNEQFFGPGTRLTVL.

The genes are TRBV29-1 and TRBJ1-2, with 8 bases fitting TRBD1. The CDR3 is made up of 13 amino acids. The trim removed 6 bases at V and 8 bases at J, leaving 11 bases unmatched. Looked up from germline, CDR1 is SQVTM and CDR2 is ANQGSEA. The CDR3 DNA reads TGCAGCGTATACGGACAGGGTTATATGGGCTACACCTTC. It codes for CSVYGQGYMGYTF.

Regarding this clonotype: One junction end disagrees with the germline gene, perhaps due to a read error. The chain uses TRBV2 and TRBJ2-3; 11 nucleotides match TRBD2. From germline, CDR1 is SNHLY and CDR2 FYNNEI. The length of the CDR3 is 16 residues. The CDR3 DNA reads as TGTGCCAGCAGCGAAGACGCTAGCGGGAGGACAGATACGCAGTATTTT. It specifies CASSEDASGRTDTQYF.

A single count supports this clonotype. The V and J genes are TRBV29-1 and TRBJ2-7; D not resolved. CDR1 and CDR2 (germline): SQVTM, ANQGSEA. The CDR3 has 9 residues. The CDR3 DNA reads as TGCACCTCGTGGTGCGAGCAGTACGTC. It encodes CTSWCEQYV.

The chain combines TRBV29-1 with TRBJ2-5, with 11 bases fitting TRBD2. Germline trimming cut 7 bases from V and 5 bases from J; bases unmatched to any gene: 21. The CDR3 contains 18 residues. Germline lookup yields CDR1 SQVTM and CDR2 ANQGSEA. This CDR3 reads CSATLLGLTSGVLETQYF. In DNA, the CDR3 is TGCAGCGCTACCCTACTTGGCTTGACTAGCGGGGTTCTGGAGACCCAGTACTTC.

The V gene is TRBV6-2 or TRBV6-3, the J gene TRBJ2-7; 7 bases line up with TRBD1. After removal of 4 bases from V and 6 bases from J, the junction contained 9 bases not matched to a gene. The germline gives CDR1 MNHEY, CDR2 SVGEGT. The CDR3 loop spans 14 amino acids. CDR3 protein: CASSSLDRVGEQYV. The CDR3 nucleotides read TGTGCCAGCAGTTCCCTCGACAGGGTTGGCGAGCAGTACGTC.

This chain uses TRBV4-1 with TRBJ2-1; 7 nucleotides match TRBD1. This CDR3 region has 16 residues. Losses at the gene ends were 4 bases for V and 6 bases for J; bases not matched to a gene: 12. The germline V gene has CDR1 MGHRA and CDR2 YSYEKL. This chain's CDR3 is CASSPFIDREGNEQFF. The CDR3 DNA sequence: TGCGCCAGCAGCCCTTTCATAGACAGGGAAGGCAATGAGCAGTTCTTC.

The chain employs TRBV15 and TRBJ2-5; 13 nucleotides match TRBD2. The CDR3 has 19 amino acids. The J segment lost 4 bases and the V segment lost 5 bases, leaving 16 bases of the junction unmatched. From germline, CDR1 is LNHNV and CDR2 YYDKDF (reference sequence). The CDR3 protein is CATSSHLGTSGVRRETQYF. The CDR3, as DNA: TGTGCCACCAGCTCCCACTTAGGGACTAGCGGGGTTCGGCGAGAGACCCAGTACTTC. The full variable domain, its missing parts supplied by reference TRBV15 and TRBJ2-5, is DAMVIQNPRYQVTQFGKPVTLSCSQTLNHNVMYWYQQKSSQAPKLLFHYYDKDFNNEADTPDNFQSRRPNTSFCFLDIRSPGLGDTAMYLCATSSHLGTSGVRRETQYFGPGTRLLVL.